This passage covers 2 T cell receptor beta chains from one sample sequenced in a study of cytomegalovirus exposure and HLA in healthy donors. The PCR contained 60 Vbeta and 13 Jbeta primers. The data were produced by immunoSEQ multiplex PCR, yet TCRdb's version contains in-frame clones alone and is incomplete. The sample consists of 170,000 or so clones, about 80% of them appearing once. Sequencing input: PBMCs. Receptors originate from a young woman in good health and CMV-seropositive.

This clone was detected only once. This chain's CDR3 is CASSHEVPSYNEQFF. CDR3 coding DNA: TGCGCCAGCAGCCATGAGGTTCCCTCCTACAATGAGCAGTTCTTC. The chain employs TRBV4-3 and TRBJ2-1; D remains ambiguous. The CDR3 length is 15 residues. V lost 3 bases and J lost 0, with 9 bases in between. The germline gives CDR1 LGHNA, CDR2 YSLEER.

This clone is a singleton in its sample. The V call is TRBV5-4, the J call TRBJ2-5, with 8 bases matching TRBD2. V gave up 0 bases and J gave up 3 bases; unmatched junction bases: 1. The CDR3 contains 14 residues. Germline CDR1 reads SGHNT; CDR2 reads YYREEE (reference sequence). The CDR3 spells CASSLELAEETQYF. In DNA, the CDR3 is TGTGCCAGCAGCTTGGAACTAGCGGAAGAGACCCAGTACTTC.